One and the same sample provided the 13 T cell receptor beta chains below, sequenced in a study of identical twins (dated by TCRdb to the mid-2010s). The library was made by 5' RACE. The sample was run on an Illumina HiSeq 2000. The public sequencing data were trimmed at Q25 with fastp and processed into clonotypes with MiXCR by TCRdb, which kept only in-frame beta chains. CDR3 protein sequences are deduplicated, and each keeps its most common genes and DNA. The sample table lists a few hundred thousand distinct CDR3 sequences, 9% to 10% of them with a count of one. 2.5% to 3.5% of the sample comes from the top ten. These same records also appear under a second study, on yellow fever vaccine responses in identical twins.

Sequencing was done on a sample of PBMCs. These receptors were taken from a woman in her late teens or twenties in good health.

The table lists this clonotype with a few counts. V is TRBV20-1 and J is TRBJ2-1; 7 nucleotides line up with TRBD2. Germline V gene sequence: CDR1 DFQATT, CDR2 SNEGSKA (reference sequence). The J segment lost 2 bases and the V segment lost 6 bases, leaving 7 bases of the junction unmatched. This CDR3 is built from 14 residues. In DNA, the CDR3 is TGCAGTGCCCGGGACTACTATACCTACAATGAGCAGTTCTTC. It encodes CSARDYYTYNEQFF.

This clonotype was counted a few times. The CDR3 region has the DNA TGTGCCAGCAGCGGCCAGCACAATGAGCAGTTCTTC. Encoded protein: CASSGQHNEQFF. V and J are TRBV14 and TRBJ2-1; D call uncertain. The CDR3 is made up of 12 amino acids. The V end was cut by 5 bases, the J end by 5 bases, with 7 bases between. The V gene's germline CDR1 is SGHDN and CDR2 FVKESK. Variable domain in full (rest from reference TRBV14 and TRBJ2-1): EAGVTQFPSHSVIEKGQTVTLRCDPISGHDNLYWYRRVMGKEIKFLLHFVKESKQDESGMPNNRFLAERTGGTYSTLKVQPAELEDSGVYFCASSGQHNEQFFGPGTRLTVL.

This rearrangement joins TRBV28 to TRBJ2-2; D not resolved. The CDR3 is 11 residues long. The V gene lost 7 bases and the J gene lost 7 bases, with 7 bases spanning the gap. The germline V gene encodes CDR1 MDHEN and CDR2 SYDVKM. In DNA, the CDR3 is TGTGCCAGCATCGGTCGCGGGGAGCTGTTTTTT. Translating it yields CASIGRGELFF.

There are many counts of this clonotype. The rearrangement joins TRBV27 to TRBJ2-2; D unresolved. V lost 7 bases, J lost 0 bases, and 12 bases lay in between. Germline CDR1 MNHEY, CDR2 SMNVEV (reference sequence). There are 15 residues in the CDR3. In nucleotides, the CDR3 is TGTGCCAGCACCTGGTTGCAAGCGAACACCGGGGAGCTGTTTTTT. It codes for CASTWLQANTGELFF.

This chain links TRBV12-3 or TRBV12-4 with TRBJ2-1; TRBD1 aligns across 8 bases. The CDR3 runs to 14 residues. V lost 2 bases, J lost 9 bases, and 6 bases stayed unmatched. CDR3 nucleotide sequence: TGTGCCAGCAGTTTAATGTGGCAGGGGGCTGAGCAGTTCTTC. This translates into CASSLMWQGAEQFF.

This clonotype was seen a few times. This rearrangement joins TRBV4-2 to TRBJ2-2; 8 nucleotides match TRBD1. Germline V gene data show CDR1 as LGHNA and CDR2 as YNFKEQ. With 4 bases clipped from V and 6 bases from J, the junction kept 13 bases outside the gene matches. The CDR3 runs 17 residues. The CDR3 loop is CASSPLRGTGPAGELFF. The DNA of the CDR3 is TGTGCCAGCAGCCCCTTAAGGGGGACAGGTCCGGCCGGGGAGCTGTTTTTT.

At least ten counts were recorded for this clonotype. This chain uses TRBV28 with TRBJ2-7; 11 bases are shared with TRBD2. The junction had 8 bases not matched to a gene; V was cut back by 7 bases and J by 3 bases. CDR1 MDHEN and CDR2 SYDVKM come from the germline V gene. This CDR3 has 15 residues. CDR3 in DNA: TGTGCCAGCATCCCCACCCTAGCGGGAGGCTACGAGCAGTACTTC. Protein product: CASIPTLAGGYEQYF. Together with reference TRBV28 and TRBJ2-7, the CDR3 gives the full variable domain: DVKVTQSSRYLVKRTGEKVFLECVQDMDHENMFWYRQDPGLGLRLIYFSYDVKMKEKGDIPEGYSVSREKKERFSLILESASTNQTSMYLCASIPTLAGGYEQYFGPGTRLTVT.

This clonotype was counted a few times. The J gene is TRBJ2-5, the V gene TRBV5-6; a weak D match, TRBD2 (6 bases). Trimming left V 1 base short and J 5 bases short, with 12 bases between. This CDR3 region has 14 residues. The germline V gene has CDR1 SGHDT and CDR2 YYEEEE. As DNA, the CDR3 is TGTGCCAGCAGCTTGTTGGGGGACTGGGAGACCCAGTACTTC. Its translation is CASSLLGDWETQYF.

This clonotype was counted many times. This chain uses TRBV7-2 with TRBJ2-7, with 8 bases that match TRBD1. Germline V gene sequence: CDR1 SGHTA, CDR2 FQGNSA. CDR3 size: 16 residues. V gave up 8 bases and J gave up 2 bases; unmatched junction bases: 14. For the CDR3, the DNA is TGTGCCAGCGCAAGACCTGGACAGGGACGTACCTACGAGCAGTACTTC. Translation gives CASARPGQGRTYEQYF.

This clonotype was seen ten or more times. The CDR3 sequence: CASSYSTSGRAMMYNEQFF. Here the CDR3 DNA reads TGTGCCAGCAGTTACTCGACTAGCGGGAGGGCCATGATGTATAATGAGCAGTTCTTC. This chain uses TRBV6-5 with TRBJ2-1; 14 bases fit TRBD2. The germline V gene encodes CDR1 MNHEY and CDR2 SVGAGI. V shed 0 bases, J shed 7 bases, and the junction held 11 bases outside the gene matches. This CDR3 contains 19 residues.

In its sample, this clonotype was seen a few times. CDR3 nucleotide sequence: TGTGCCAGCAGCGTAAACAGCGGGGGGGTGAATGAGCAGTTCTTC. Its protein product is CASSVNSGGVNEQFF. The V and J genes are TRBV9 and TRBJ2-1, with 10 bases matching TRBD2. CDR3 length: 15 residues. The germline V gene has CDR1 SGDLS and CDR2 YYNGEE. Germline trimming cut 1 base from V and 7 bases from J; bases unmatched to any gene: 5.

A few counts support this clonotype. The CDR3 reads CASSSYNPRENTGELFF. CDR3 DNA sequence: TGTGCCAGCAGTTCATACAATCCGCGGGAAAACACCGGGGAGCTGTTTTTT. This sequence joins TRBV28 and TRBJ2-2; D possibly corresponds to TRBD2 (6 bases). The CDR3 runs to 17 residues. Germline values: CDR1 MDHEN, CDR2 SYDVKM. V dropped 4 bases and J dropped 2 bases, with 17 bases sitting between them.

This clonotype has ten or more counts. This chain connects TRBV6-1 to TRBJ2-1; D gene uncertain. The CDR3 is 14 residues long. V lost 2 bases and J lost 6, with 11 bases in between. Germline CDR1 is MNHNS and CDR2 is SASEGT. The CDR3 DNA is TGTGCCAGCAGTGAATTCGAGAGATTCAATGAGCAGTTCTTC. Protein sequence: CASSEFERFNEQFF.